The 25 T cell receptor beta chains given below trace back to one sample, sequenced in a study of cytotoxic CD8 clonotypes in ibrutinib-treated CLL. The protocol was immunoSEQ multiplex PCR, while the TCRdb copy is restricted to in-frame clones and leaves out a portion. The table records tens of thousands of clones, 75% to 90% of them present only once. The input for sequencing was PBMCs, taken after 24 months of ibrutinib treatment. These receptors originate from a human donor with chronic lymphocytic leukemia.

CDR3 DNA: TGTGCCAGTAGTATAGCAGGGACTGAAGCTTTCTTT. Protein product: CASSIAGTEAFF. This chain connects TRBV19 to TRBJ1-1; D might be TRBD1 (5 bases). CDR3 size: 12 residues. The germline CDR1 and CDR2 sequences are LNHDA and SQIVND (reference sequence). V was pared by 1 base and J by 5 bases, with 5 bases between.

This clone has just one count. The chain employs TRBV6-1 and TRBJ1-5; no firm D call. Between the trimmed V and J ends, which lost 0 bases and 4 bases, there was a span of 4 bases. In germline, CDR1 is MNHNS, CDR2 SASEGT. CDR3 length: 13 residues. CDR3 protein: CASSEARNQPQHF. CDR3 bases: TGTGCCAGCAGTGAAGCCAGGAATCAGCCCCAGCATTTT.

The chain couples TRBV25-1 to TRBJ2-3, with 9 nucleotides matching TRBD1. In germline, CDR1 is MGHDK, CDR2 SYGVNS. The CDR3 totals 16 residues. The trim removed 6 bases at V and 2 bases at J, leaving 9 bases unmatched. CDR3 residues: CASSRAGTGYTDTQYF. CDR3 nucleotide sequence: TGTGCCAGCAGCCGCGCTGGGACAGGGTACACAGATACGCAGTATTTT.

The chain is built from TRBV6-7 and TRBJ1-1, with a weak D call TRBD1 (5 bases). TRBV6-7 is an ORF; its function is uncertain. Between the trimmed V and J ends, which lost 4 bases and 5 bases, there was a span of 14 bases. This CDR3 region has 14 residues. CDR3 coding DNA: TGTGCCAGCAGTTTATTACTGCGGGGGACTGAAGCTTTCTTT. Translated, it gives CASSLLLRGTEAFF.

This clone is labeled as medium-sized. The CDR3 nucleotides are TGTGCCAGCAGCTTAGTAGCAGGGGGGTATGGCTACACCTTC. As protein: CASSLVAGGYGYTF. V is TRBV7-6 and J is TRBJ1-2; the match to TRBD1 covers 7 bases. This CDR3 region has 14 residues. J was trimmed by 5 bases and V by 1 base; bases with no gene match: 4. Germline-derived CDR1 and CDR2 are SGHVS and FNYEAQ.

The chain's CDR3 is CASRPDLLEGGDYEQYF. CDR3 in DNA: TGTGCAAGTCGCCCCGACCTTTTGGAGGGTGGGGACTACGAGCAGTACTTC. V gene TRBV12-2 combines with J gene TRBJ2-7; the table names TRBD2, a call not compared with the DNA. TRBV12-2 is marked as a pseudogene. The CDR3 is 17 residues long.

The V call is TRBV2, the J call TRBJ1-3; possible D gene TRBD1, 5 bases. CDR1 and CDR2 (germline): SNHLY, FYNNEI. V was cut by 8 bases and J by 4 bases, with 9 bases left in between. The length of the CDR3 is 12 residues. The CDR3 spells CASGGGGNTIYF. In DNA, the CDR3 is TGTGCCAGCGGGGGAGGGGGAAACACCATATATTTT.

This clone was seen just once. This chain connects TRBV4-3 to TRBJ2-7; 7 nucleotides line up with TRBD2. The CDR3 sequence is 13 residues long. The V and J ends lost 1 base and 6 bases, in that order; junction bases with no gene match: 3. CDR1 and CDR2 (germline): LGHNA, YSLEER. The CDR3 sequence: CASSQVLAVEQYF. As DNA, the CDR3 is TGCGCCAGCAGCCAAGTTCTAGCGGTCGAGCAGTACTTC.

This sequence joins TRBV18 and TRBJ2-7; 8 nucleotides agree with TRBD1. Germline V gene lookup returns CDR1 KGHSH and CDR2 LQKENI. V lost 6 bases, J lost 3 bases, and 4 bases stayed unmatched. The CDR3 has 13 residues. DNA for the CDR3: TGTGCCAGCTCCTTGGACAGGGACTACGAGCAGTACTTC. This codes for CASSLDRDYEQYF.

This chain connects TRBV5-1 to TRBJ1-1, with D maybe TRBD1 (5 bases). Germline CDR1 is SGHRS and CDR2 is YFSETQ. The CDR3 is 14 residues long. V was pared by 4 bases and J by 5 bases, with 15 bases between. The CDR3 nucleotides are TGCGCCAGCAGCCCGGGGACGTGGGGGACTGAAGCTTTCTTT. Translating it yields CASSPGTWGTEAFF.

V gene TRBV6-1 combines with J gene TRBJ2-3; 14 bases fit TRBD2. This CDR3 comprises 20 residues. CDR1 and CDR2 from the germline V gene are MNHNS and SASEGT. Trimming removed 2 bases from V and 8 bases from J; junction bases left unmatched: 18. This CDR3 is CASSELGTSGSHPRLGTQYF. In DNA, the CDR3 is TGTGCCAGCAGTGAATTAGGGACTAGCGGGAGCCACCCGCGGTTAGGTACGCAGTATTTT.

The V and J genes are TRBV7-6 and TRBJ1-5; possible D gene TRBD1, 6 bases. Trimming took off 4 bases at V and 6 bases at J, with 16 bases between the two ends. This CDR3 has 15 amino acids. The germline gives CDR1 SGHVS, CDR2 FNYEAQ. The CDR3 here is CASSSLKGESQPQHF. In DNA form, the CDR3 reads TGTGCCAGCAGCTCCCTTAAGGGGGAAAGTCAGCCCCAGCATTTT.

CDR3 sequence (DNA): TGCGCCAGCAGTGAGGCCCCGAAGTACGAGCAGTACTTC. Amino acids: CASSEAPKYEQYF. The chain uses TRBV10-2 and TRBJ2-7; D not resolved. Germline loops: CDR1 WSHSY, CDR2 SAAADI. The CDR3 has 13 amino acids. The V end lost 2 bases, the J end lost 4 bases, and 9 bases lay between the germline ends.

The chain joins TRBV2 to TRBJ1-5; D gene uncertain. V gave up 4 bases and J gave up 1 base, with 8 bases separating them. The germline V gene has CDR1 SNHLY and CDR2 FYNNEI. This CDR3 has 14 amino acids. Here the CDR3 reads CASSVQRSNQPQHF. CDR3 bases: TGTGCCAGCAGTGTACAGAGAAGCAATCAGCCCCAGCATTTT.

This rearrangement joins TRBV6-5 to TRBJ2-7; possibly TRBD1 for D (6 bases). The V end was cut by 6 bases, the J end by 0 bases, with 15 bases between. Per the germline V gene, CDR1 is MNHEY and CDR2 is SVGAGI. The CDR3 is 15 amino acids. Here the CDR3 reads CASSRYQGSSYEQYF. The CDR3 bases are TGTGCCAGCAGCCGATACCAGGGGAGCTCCTACGAGCAGTACTTC.

The genes are TRBV7-2 and TRBJ1-1; D remains ambiguous. Trimming took 3 bases from V and 1 from J, leaving 6 bases between them. The CDR3 loop spans 13 amino acids. Germline V CDR1 and CDR2: SGHTA, FQGNSA. CDR3 nucleotide sequence: TGTGCCAGCAGCTTTTCCGAGAACACTGAAGCTTTCTTT. Protein: CASSFSENTEAFF.

V gene TRBV5-1 combines with J gene TRBJ2-3, with 7 bases fitting TRBD2. The CDR3 loop spans 17 amino acids. After removal of 0 bases from V and 2 bases from J, the junction contained 9 bases not matched to a gene. The germline CDR1 and CDR2 sequences are SGHRS and YFSETQ. CDR3 nucleotides: TGCGCCAGCAGCTTGGATACTACGGGAGGTGCCACAGATACGCAGTATTTT. Encoded protein: CASSLDTTGGATDTQYF.

The CDR3 loop reads CARGTSGGNEQFF. The CDR3 region has the DNA TGTGCCAGAGGGACTAGCGGGGGGAATGAGCAGTTCTTC. This rearrangement joins TRBV7-9 to TRBJ2-1; 15 bases match TRBD2. The CDR3 consists of 13 residues. The trim removed 9 bases at V and 7 bases at J, leaving 1 base unmatched. CDR1 SEHNR and CDR2 FQNEAQ come from the germline V gene (reference sequence).

The genes are TRBV5-4 and TRBJ2-7; tentative D call: TRBD1 (5 bases). There are 15 residues in the CDR3. Germline values: CDR1 SGHNT, CDR2 YYREEE (reference sequence). V dropped 4 bases and J dropped 0 bases, with 14 bases sitting between them. The CDR3 nucleotides read TGTGCCAGCAGCCCGACAGCTGCCAGCTCCTACGAGCAGTACTTC. Translating it yields CASSPTAASSYEQYF.

This clone was observed a single time. The genes are TRBV7-9 and TRBJ2-7, with unresolved D. CDR3 length: 11 amino acids. V gave up 4 bases and J gave up 3 bases, with 4 bases separating them. CDR1 and CDR2 from the germline V gene are SEHNR and FQNEAQ (reference sequence). The CDR3 protein is CASSSHYEQYF. The CDR3 DNA reads as TGTGCCAGCAGCTCGCACTACGAGCAGTACTTC.

This chain links TRBV7-8 with TRBJ2-1, with D possibly being TRBD1 or TRBD2 (6 bases each). The V end was cut by 5 bases, the J end by 0 bases, with 14 bases between. CDR3 length: 16 amino acids. From germline, CDR1 is SGHVS and CDR2 FQNEAQ. CDR3 amino acids: CASSPRLGGSYNEQFF. CDR3 coding DNA: TGTGCCAGCAGCCCAAGACTAGGGGGCTCCTACAATGAGCAGTTCTTC.

The chain combines TRBV6-1 with TRBJ1-5; D possibly corresponds to TRBD1 (5 bases). Looked up from germline, CDR1 is MNHNS and CDR2 is SASEGT. The CDR3 has 14 amino acids. Trimming removed 4 bases from V and 2 bases from J, with 9 bases in between. The CDR3 reads CASSGRGGNQPQHF. CDR3 DNA: TGTGCCAGCAGTGGGAGGGGAGGCAATCAGCCCCAGCATTTT.

The chain couples TRBV28 to TRBJ2-5; D uncertain. Trimming cost V 6 bases and J 5 bases, with 13 bases left between them. The CDR3 is 13 residues long. CDR1 is MDHEN and CDR2 is SYDVKM in the germline V gene. The CDR3 region is CASSSALGETQYF. CDR3 DNA: TGTGCCAGCAGCAGTGCCCTTGGGGAGACCCAGTACTTC.

The chain combines TRBV28 with TRBJ2-5; 9 bases line up with TRBD2. With V trimmed by 4 bases and J by 3 bases, 18 bases remained unmatched. The CDR3 covers 19 residues. Germline CDR1 and CDR2: MDHEN and SYDVKM. CDR3 residues: CASSSPYSWVSGSEETQYF. The CDR3 DNA reads TGTGCCAGCAGTTCTCCTTATTCTTGGGTTAGCGGGAGTGAAGAGACCCAGTACTTC.

The J gene is TRBJ1-3, the V gene TRBV6-1; D ambiguous. The germline V gene encodes CDR1 MNHNS and CDR2 SASEGT. Trimming removed 6 bases from V and 2 bases from J, with 8 bases in between. The CDR3 spans 13 residues. The CDR3 DNA reads TGTGCCAGCAGGATGAACACTGGAAACACCATATATTTT. Translated, it gives CASRMNTGNTIYF.